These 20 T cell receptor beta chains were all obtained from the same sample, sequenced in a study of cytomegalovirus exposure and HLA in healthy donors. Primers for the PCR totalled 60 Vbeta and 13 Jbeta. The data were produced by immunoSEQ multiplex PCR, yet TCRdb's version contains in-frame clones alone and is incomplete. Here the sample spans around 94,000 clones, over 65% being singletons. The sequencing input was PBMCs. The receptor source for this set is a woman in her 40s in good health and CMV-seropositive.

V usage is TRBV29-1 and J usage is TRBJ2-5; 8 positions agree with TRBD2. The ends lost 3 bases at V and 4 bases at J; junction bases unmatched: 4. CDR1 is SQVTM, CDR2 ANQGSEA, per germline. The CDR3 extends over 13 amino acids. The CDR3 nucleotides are TGCAGCGTTGATAGCGGGACTTTAGAGACCCAGTACTTC. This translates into CSVDSGTLETQYF.

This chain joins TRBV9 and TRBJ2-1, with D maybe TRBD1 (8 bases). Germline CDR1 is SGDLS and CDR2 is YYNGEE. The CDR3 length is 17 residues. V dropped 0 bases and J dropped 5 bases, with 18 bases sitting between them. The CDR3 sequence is CASSVVPTGGVNNEQFF. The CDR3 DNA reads TGTGCCAGCAGCGTAGTTCCTACAGGGGGGGTTAACAATGAGCAGTTCTTC.

The CDR3 loop reads CASTLLRGPTNEKLFF. The CDR3 DNA reads TGTGCCAGCACCCTTCTTAGGGGGCCAACTAATGAAAAACTGTTTTTT. V and J are TRBV5-6 and TRBJ1-4; 7 bases fit TRBD1. The CDR3 contains 16 residues. Germline CDR1 reads SGHDT; CDR2 reads YYEEEE. Trimming took 6 bases from V and 0 from J; bases not matched to a gene: 8.

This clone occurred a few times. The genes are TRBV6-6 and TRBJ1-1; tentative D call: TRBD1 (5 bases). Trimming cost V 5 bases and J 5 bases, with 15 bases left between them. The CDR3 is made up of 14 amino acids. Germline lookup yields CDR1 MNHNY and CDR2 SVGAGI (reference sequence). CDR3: CASSVQVQRTEAFF. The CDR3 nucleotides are TGTGCCAGCAGTGTACAGGTTCAGAGAACTGAAGCTTTCTTT.

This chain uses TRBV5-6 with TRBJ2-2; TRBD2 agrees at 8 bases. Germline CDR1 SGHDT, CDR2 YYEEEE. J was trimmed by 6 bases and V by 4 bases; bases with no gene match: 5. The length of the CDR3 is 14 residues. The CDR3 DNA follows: TGTGCCAGCAGCCGCGGGAGGATGGCCGGGGAGCTGTTTTTT. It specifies CASSRGRMAGELFF.

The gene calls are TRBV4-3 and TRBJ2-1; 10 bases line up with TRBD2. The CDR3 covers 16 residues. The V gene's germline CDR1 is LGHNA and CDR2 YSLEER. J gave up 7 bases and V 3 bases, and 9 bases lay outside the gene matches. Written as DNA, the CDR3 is TGCGCCAGCAGCCACGGGGCTAGCGGGAGATTAAATGAGCAGTTCTTC. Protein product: CASSHGASGRLNEQFF.

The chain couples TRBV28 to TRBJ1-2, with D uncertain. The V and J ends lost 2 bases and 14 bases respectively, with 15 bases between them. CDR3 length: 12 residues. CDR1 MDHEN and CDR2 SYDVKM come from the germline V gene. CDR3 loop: CASSLIGGAVTF. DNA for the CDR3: TGTGCCAGCAGTTTAATCGGTGGTGCTGTTACCTTC.

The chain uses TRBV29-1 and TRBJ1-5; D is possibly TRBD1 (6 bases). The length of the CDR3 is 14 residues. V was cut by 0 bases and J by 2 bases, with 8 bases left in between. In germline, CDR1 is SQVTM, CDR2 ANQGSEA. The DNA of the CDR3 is TGCAGCGTTGAAGAGTCAGGGGGCAATCAGCCCCAGCATTTT. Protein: CSVEESGGNQPQHF.

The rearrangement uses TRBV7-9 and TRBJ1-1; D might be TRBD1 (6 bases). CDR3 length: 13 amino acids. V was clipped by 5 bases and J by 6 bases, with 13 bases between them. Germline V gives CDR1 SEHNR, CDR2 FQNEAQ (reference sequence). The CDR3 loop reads CASSPQQGSEAFF. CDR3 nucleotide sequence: TGTGCCAGCAGCCCCCAACAGGGATCTGAAGCTTTCTTT. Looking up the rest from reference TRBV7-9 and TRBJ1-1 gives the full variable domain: DTGVSQNPRHKITKRGQNVTFRCDPISEHNRLYWYRQTLGQGPEFLTYFQNEAQLEKSRLLSDRFSAERPKGSFSTLEIQRTEQGDSAMYLCASSPQQGSEAFFGQGTRLTVV.

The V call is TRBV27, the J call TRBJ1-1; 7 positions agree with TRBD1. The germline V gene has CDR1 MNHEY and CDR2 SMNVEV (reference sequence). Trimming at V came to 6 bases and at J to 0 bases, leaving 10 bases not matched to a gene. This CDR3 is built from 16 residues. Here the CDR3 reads CASRRTGGRMNTEAFF. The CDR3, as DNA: TGTGCCAGCAGACGGACAGGAGGGAGAATGAACACTGAAGCTTTCTTT.

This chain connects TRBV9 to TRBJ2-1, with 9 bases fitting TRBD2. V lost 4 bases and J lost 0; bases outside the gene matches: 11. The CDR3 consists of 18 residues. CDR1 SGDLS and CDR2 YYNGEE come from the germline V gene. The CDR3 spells CASSPTSGSLSSYNEQFF. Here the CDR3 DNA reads TGTGCCAGCAGCCCAACTAGCGGGTCCCTGAGCTCCTACAATGAGCAGTTCTTC.

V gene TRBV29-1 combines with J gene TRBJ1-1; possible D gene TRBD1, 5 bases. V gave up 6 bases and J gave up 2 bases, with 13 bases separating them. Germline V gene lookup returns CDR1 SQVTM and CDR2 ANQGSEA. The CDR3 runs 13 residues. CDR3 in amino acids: CSVRGQENTEAFF. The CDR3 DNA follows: TGCAGCGTAAGGGGCCAGGAAAACACTGAAGCTTTCTTT.

The chain's CDR3 is CSVAGQTGELFF. As DNA, the CDR3 is TGCAGCGTCGCCGGACAAACCGGGGAGCTGTTTTTT. The chain links TRBV29-1 to TRBJ2-2, with a possible D match to TRBD1 (5 bases). V was shortened by 6 bases and J by 5 bases, with 10 bases between the two germline ends. Per the germline V gene, CDR1 is SQVTM and CDR2 is ANQGSEA. The CDR3 runs to 12 residues.

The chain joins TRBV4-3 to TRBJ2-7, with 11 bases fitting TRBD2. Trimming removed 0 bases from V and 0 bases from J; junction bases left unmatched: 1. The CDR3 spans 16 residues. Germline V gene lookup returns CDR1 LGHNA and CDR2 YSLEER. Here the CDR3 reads CASSQDTSGSSYEQYF. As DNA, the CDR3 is TGCGCCAGCAGCCAAGATACTAGCGGGAGCTCCTACGAGCAGTACTTC.

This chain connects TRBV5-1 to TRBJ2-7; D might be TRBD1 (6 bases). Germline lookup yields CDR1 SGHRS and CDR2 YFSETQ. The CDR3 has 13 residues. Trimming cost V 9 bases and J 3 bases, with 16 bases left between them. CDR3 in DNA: TGCGCCACCAAGGGGGACGGAGGCTACGAGCAGTACTTC. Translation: CATKGDGGYEQYF. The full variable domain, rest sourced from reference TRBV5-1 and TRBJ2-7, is KAGVTQTPRYLIKTRGQQVTLSCSPISGHRSVSWYQQTPGQGLQFLFEYFSETQRNKGNFPGRFSGRQFSNSRSEMNVSTLELGDSALYLCATKGDGGYEQYFGPGTRLTVT.

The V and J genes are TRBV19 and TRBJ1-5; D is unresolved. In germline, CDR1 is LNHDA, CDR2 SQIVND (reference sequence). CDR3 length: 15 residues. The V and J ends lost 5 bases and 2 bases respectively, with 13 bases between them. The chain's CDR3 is CASSPRGRGNQPQHF. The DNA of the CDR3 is TGTGCCAGTAGTCCCCGAGGCCGAGGCAATCAGCCCCAGCATTTT.

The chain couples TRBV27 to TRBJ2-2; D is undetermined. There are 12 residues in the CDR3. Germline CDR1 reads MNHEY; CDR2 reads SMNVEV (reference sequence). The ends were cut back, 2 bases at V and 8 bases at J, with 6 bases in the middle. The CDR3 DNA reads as TGTGCCAGCAGTTTAGAGGCGGGGGAGCTGTTTTTT. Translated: CASSLEAGELFF.

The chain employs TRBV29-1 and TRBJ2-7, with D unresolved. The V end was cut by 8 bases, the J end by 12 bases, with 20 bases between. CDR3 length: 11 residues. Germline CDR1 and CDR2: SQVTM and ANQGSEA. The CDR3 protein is CSPNLPESRYF. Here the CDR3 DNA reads TGCAGCCCGAACCTCCCGGAGTCCCGGTACTTC.

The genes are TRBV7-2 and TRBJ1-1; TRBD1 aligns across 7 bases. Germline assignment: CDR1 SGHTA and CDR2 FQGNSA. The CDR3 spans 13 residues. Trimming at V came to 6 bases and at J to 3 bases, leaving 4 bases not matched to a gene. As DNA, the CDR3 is TGTGCCAGCAGACCAGGGGGATACACTGAAGCTTTCTTT. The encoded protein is CASRPGGYTEAFF.

CDR3 residues: CASSVSLANEQFF. The CDR3 bases are TGTGCCAGCAGTGTCTCCCTAGCCAATGAGCAGTTCTTC. This chain links TRBV2 with TRBJ2-1, with D maybe TRBD2 (5 bases). The V gene lost 4 bases and the J gene lost 6 bases, with 10 bases spanning the gap. The CDR3 extends over 13 amino acids. Germline loops: CDR1 SNHLY, CDR2 FYNNEI.